These T cell receptor beta chains were read from a single sample in a study of beta chain features in type 1 diabetes. Some clones are missing from TCRdb's copy, which holds only in-frame ones; the method was immunoSEQ multiplex PCR. The repertoire holds some 240,000 clones, with under 20% as singletons. The specimen sequenced was naive CD4+ T cells from blood. The receptors come from a man aged 25-45 years with type 1 diabetes. CDR3s include the opening cysteine and the closing phenylalanine or tryptophan. A D gene is named only where the DNA matches it firmly. The size of a clone is reported for some rows only, either as once, few or many, or as a class for expanded clones.

clone size,J gene,D gene,V gene,CDR3 protein,CDR3 DNA
-,TRBJ2-1,-,TRBV7-9,CASSLSTAYNEQFF,TGTGCCAGCAGCTTATCTACAGCTTACAATGAGCAGTTCTTC
few,TRBJ1-5,-,TRBV25-1,CASSPLGGGNQPQHF,TGTGCCAGCAGTCCTCTTGGGGGAGGCAATCAGCCCCAGCATTTT
many,TRBJ2-1,-,TRBV14,CASSQDLENEQFF,TGTGCCAGCAGCCAAGATCTGGAGAATGAGCAGTTCTTC
few,TRBJ2-1,TRBD2,TRBV7-9,CASSLGSGEVNEQFF,TGTGCCAGCAGCTTAGGCAGCGGGGAAGTCAATGAGCAGTTCTTC
few,TRBJ1-3,-,TRBV7-2,CASSLKAMLDTIYF,TGTGCCAGCAGCTTAAAGGCAATGTTGGACACCATATATTTT
few,TRBJ1-5,-,TRBV29-1,CSVVESWAQHF,TGCAGCGTTGTGGAAAGCTGGGCCCAGCATTTT
-,TRBJ2-1,TRBD2,TRBV7-9,CASSQGVAGGKFF,TGTGCCAGCAGCCAGGGAGTAGCGGGAGGTAAATTCTTC
-,TRBJ2-2,TRBD2,TRBV27,CASSLLAGVGGELFF,TGTGCCAGCAGTTTACTAGCGGGAGTTGGCGGGGAGCTGTTTTTT
few,TRBJ1-1,-,TRBV7-9,CASRETEAFF,TGTGCCAGCAGGGAGACTGAAGCTTTCTTT
-,TRBJ2-7,TRBD2,TRBV6-5,CASSLGLLSYEQYF,TGTGCCAGCTCGCTGGGACTACTCTCCTACGAGCAGTACTTC
-,TRBJ2-7,TRBD1,TRBV7-2,CASSPGQGFYEQYF,TGTGCCAGCAGCCCCGGACAGGGGTTCTACGAGCAGTACTTC
few,TRBJ2-3,TRBD2,TRBV9,CASSGRTSGRTDTQYF,TGTGCCAGCAGCGGGCGGACTAGCGGGAGAACAGATACGCAGTATTTT
-,TRBJ2-3,-,TRBV18,CASSPRRQDTQYF,TGTGCCAGCTCACCAAGGCGCCAAGATACGCAGTATTTT
few,TRBJ2-1,-,TRBV7-9,CASSFILGRTGTPSSEQFF,TGTGCCAGCAGCTTCATACTCGGCCGGACCGGGACCCCGAGTAGTGAGCAGTTCTTC
-,TRBJ2-3,-,TRBV7-3,CASSAPGRGTDTQYF,TGTGCCAGCAGCGCACCCGGACGGGGAACAGATACGCAGTATTTT
-,TRBJ2-2,TRBD2,TRBV7-2,CASSSKVAGVAGELFF,TGTGCCAGCAGCTCGAAGGTGGCGGGAGTCGCCGGGGAGCTGTTTTTT
-,TRBJ1-5,-,TRBV29-1,CSVAGNGDSNQPQHF,TGCAGCGTTGCCGGGAATGGGGATAGCAATCAGCCCCAGCATTTT
-,TRBJ2-7,-,TRBV7-2,CASSALLVGGGTYEQYF,TGTGCCAGCAGCGCGCTCCTTGTGGGAGGAGGGACCTACGAGCAGTACTTC
-,TRBJ2-1,TRBD2,TRBV30,CAWSVGTSVNEQFF,TGTGCCTGGAGTGTAGGTACTAGCGTAAATGAGCAGTTCTTC
few,TRBJ2-7,-,TRBV5-1,CASSLDRYEQYF,TGCGCCAGCAGCTTGGACCGTTACGAGCAGTACTTC
few,TRBJ1-5,TRBD1,TRBV29-1,CSVVVTGDQPQHF,TGCAGCGTTGTGGTTACAGGGGATCAGCCCCAGCATTTT
-,TRBJ2-7,-,TRBV29-1,CSVAVNQGSYEQYF,TGCAGCGTTGCAGTAAATCAGGGATCCTACGAGCAGTACTTC
-,TRBJ2-5,-,TRBV4-1,CASSQDGNRGNGAQYF,TGCGCCAGCAGCCAAGATGGAAACCGAGGGAATGGGGCCCAGTACTTC
-,TRBJ2-3,TRBD2,TRBV6-1,CASSELAGADTQYF,TGTGCCAGCAGTGAACTAGCGGGAGCAGATACGCAGTATTTT
few,TRBJ2-7,-,TRBV7-6,CASSPQSGTSTYEQYF,TGTGCCAGCAGCCCCCAATCCGGGACAAGTACCTACGAGCAGTACTTC
-,TRBJ2-5,-,TRBV29-1,CSAGLIVQETQYF,TGCAGCGCCGGACTAATAGTTCAAGAGACCCAGTACTTC
-,TRBJ2-5,-,TRBV18,CASSPPFGVETQYF,TGTGCCAGCTCACCACCATTCGGGGTGGAGACCCAGTACTTC
once,TRBJ2-7,TRBD1,TRBV10-3,CAIRDYGTGEAYEQYF,TGTGCCATCAGGGATTACGGGACAGGGGAGGCCTACGAGCAGTACTTC
-,TRBJ2-1,TRBD1,TRBV30,CAWSVLGQGAKFF,TGTGCCTGGAGTGTACTGGGACAGGGGGCGAAGTTCTTC
few,TRBJ2-7,TRBD2,TRBV30,CAWSFGGSTYEQYF,TGTGCCTGGAGTTTCGGCGGGAGTACATACGAGCAGTACTTC
few,TRBJ2-5,-,TRBV7-2,CASSLGGSQETQYF,TGTGCCAGCAGCTTAGGAGGGTCTCAAGAGACCCAGTACTTC
few,TRBJ1-5,-,TRBV27,CASSFIGQPQHF,TGTGCCAGCAGCTTTATAGGTCAGCCCCAGCATTTT
few,TRBJ1-2,-,TRBV18,CASSPAGNGYTF,TGTGCCAGCTCACCCGCAGGCAACGGCTACACCTTC
few,TRBJ2-7,-,TRBV25-1,CASSEAGLYEQYF,TGTGCCAGCAGTGAGGCAGGGCTATACGAGCAGTACTTC
-,TRBJ2-2,TRBD2,TRBV28,CASRTLAGSHTGELFF,TGTGCCAGCAGAACTCTAGCGGGAAGTCACACCGGGGAGCTGTTTTTT
few,TRBJ2-2,TRBD1,TRBV19,CASRSGQGTGELFF,TGTGCCAGTAGGTCGGGACAGGGGACCGGGGAGCTGTTTTTT
few,TRBJ2-3,-,TRBV29-1,CSVDGGTDTQYF,TGCAGCGTTGATGGGGGCACAGATACGCAGTATTTT
few,TRBJ1-5,-,TRBV7-9,CASSPGVNQPQHF,TGTGCCAGCAGCCCGGGTGTCAATCAGCCCCAGCATTTT
few,TRBJ2-7,-,TRBV28,CASSALPANEQYF,TGTGCCAGCAGCGCCCTACCGGCTAACGAGCAGTACTTC
-,TRBJ1-1,-,TRBV7-2,CASSLGVGRPNTEAFF,TGTGCCAGCAGCTTAGGCGTAGGTCGGCCGAACACTGAAGCTTTCTTT
few,TRBJ2-5,-,TRBV6-6,CASSSQQETQYF,TGTGCCAGCAGTTCCCAACAAGAGACCCAGTACTTC
few,TRBJ2-7,TRBD2,TRBV9,CASSAWTSGTHEQYF,TGTGCCAGCAGCGCATGGACTAGCGGGACCCACGAGCAGTACTTC
few,TRBJ2-4,-,TRBV14,CASSQSGTPKGFQYF,TGTGCCAGCAGCCAATCCGGGACCCCGAAGGGATTTCAGTACTTC
-,TRBJ2-5,TRBD1,TRBV18,CASSPRDRVETQYF,TGTGCCAGCTCACCACGGGACAGGGTGGAGACCCAGTACTTC
-,TRBJ2-3,TRBD1,TRBV25-1,CASSDSPGTGGADTQYF,TGTGCCAGCAGTGATTCACCCGGGACAGGGGGGGCAGATACGCAGTATTTT
few,TRBJ2-4,-,TRBV5-4,CASSLDKRQNIQYF,TGTGCCAGCAGTCTGGATAAAAGGCAAAACATTCAGTACTTC
-,TRBJ1-2,-,TRBV18,CASSPYTEYYGYTF,TGTGCCAGCTCACCATACACAGAATACTATGGCTACACCTTC
-,TRBJ1-2,-,TRBV10-3,CAIMGANYGYTF,TGTGCCATCATGGGAGCTAACTATGGCTACACCTTC
few,TRBJ2-1,TRBD2,TRBV28,CASSPGTSGRNEQFF,TGTGCCAGCAGTCCCGGGACTAGCGGTAGGAATGAGCAGTTCTTC
few,TRBJ2-1,TRBD2,TRBV7-9,CASSSGLARADEQFF,TGTGCCAGCAGCTCGGGACTAGCGCGTGCGGATGAGCAGTTCTTC
few,TRBJ2-4,TRBD2,TRBV4-2,CASSLDPAGPTKNIQYF,TGTGCCAGCAGCCTAGACCCAGCGGGACCCACCAAAAACATTCAGTACTTC
-,TRBJ2-1,-,TRBV2,CATKGGPYNEQFF,TGTGCCACCAAGGGGGGCCCCTACAATGAGCAGTTCTTC
few,TRBJ1-2,-,TRBV27,CASSLKGVYGYTF,TGTGCCAGCAGTCTGAAGGGGGTATATGGCTACACCTTC
-,TRBJ2-3,TRBD2,TRBV7-9,CASRRLAGTSSTDTQYF,TGTGCCAGCAGACGACTAGCGGGGACATCTAGCACAGATACGCAGTATTTT
few,TRBJ2-1,TRBD2,TRBV5-1,CASSLGLADLNEQFF,TGCGCCAGCAGCTTAGGACTAGCGGACCTCAATGAGCAGTTCTTC
-,TRBJ1-1,-,TRBV10-3,CAISGSVTNTEAFF,TGTGCCATCAGTGGCTCGGTAACGAACACTGAAGCTTTCTTT
-,TRBJ1-2,-,TRBV29-1,CSVKVASDYGYTF,TGCAGCGTTAAGGTAGCCTCGGACTATGGCTACACCTTC